A single sample is the source of the 24 T cell receptor beta chains below, sequenced in a study of early T cells in non-severe SARS-CoV-2 infection. TCRdb passed the 5' RACE reads through MiXCR, listing each CDR3 protein once. The table has about 59,000 distinct CDR3 sequences, roughly 13% seen once; the top ten hold approximately 8.5%. The specimen was whole blood, collected at baseline. These receptors came from an adult who was a healthcare worker with PCR-confirmed SARS-CoV-2 infection or an uninfected control (not recorded which).

CDR3 in amino acids: CASSFGQGRWLISSGSGANVLTF. CDR3 DNA: TGTGCCAGCAGCTTCGGACAGGGAAGGTGGTTAATCTCTTCGGGCTCTGGGGCCAACGTCCTGACTTTC. The rearrangement joins TRBV7-9 to TRBJ2-6, with TRBD1 matching over 8 bases. This CDR3 has 23 amino acids. The germline gives CDR1 SEHNR, CDR2 FQNEAQ (reference sequence). The V and J ends lost 3 bases and 0 bases, in that order; junction bases with no gene match: 22.

This rearrangement joins TRBV7-3 to TRBJ1-1; 7 bases line up with TRBD1. This CDR3 is built from 14 residues. In germline, CDR1 is SGHTA, CDR2 FQGTGA. With 5 bases clipped from V and 0 bases from J, the junction kept 3 bases outside the gene matches. In nucleotides, the CDR3 is TGTGCCAGCAGCCCCGACAGGGTGAACACTGAAGCTTTCTTT. It encodes CASSPDRVNTEAFF.

This clonotype was seen many times. The V gene is TRBV7-8, the J gene TRBJ2-7; D might be TRBD1 or TRBD2, each matching 5 bases. The length of the CDR3 is 14 residues. CDR1 and CDR2 from the germline V gene are SGHVS and FQNEAQ. The V end was cut by 5 bases, the J end by 7 bases, with 18 bases between. Written as DNA, the CDR3 is TGTGCCAGCAGCCCACGGGACCTCAGAAGGGAGCAGTACTTC. It is translated as CASSPRDLRREQYF.

DNA for the CDR3: TGTGCCAGCAGTTACCAGCGGCGGCAAGGAAATAATTCACCCCTCCACTTT. It encodes CASSYQRRQGNNSPLHF. This chain uses TRBV6-2 or TRBV6-3 with TRBJ1-6; D gene ambiguous. The CDR3 totals 17 residues. Per germline, CDR1 MNHEY and CDR2 SVGEGT. The V and J ends lost 2 bases and 5 bases respectively, with 16 bases between them.

V usage is TRBV12-3 or TRBV12-4 and J usage is TRBJ2-5, with a possible D match to TRBD2 (6 bases). CDR3 length: 14 residues. Trimming took 6 bases from V and 7 from J, leaving 18 bases between them. The CDR3 reads CASRPDTGGGTQYF. The CDR3, as DNA: TGTGCCAGCAGACCAGACACCGGGGGAGGGACCCAGTACTTC.

The rearrangement joins TRBV19 to TRBJ2-7, with D unclear. CDR1 and CDR2 (germline): LNHDA, SQIVND (reference sequence). The ends were cut back, 3 bases at V and 2 bases at J, with 14 bases in the middle. The CDR3 sequence is 15 residues long. The chain's CDR3 is CASSIRAALTYEQYF. CDR3 coding DNA: TGTGCCAGTAGTATTCGGGCAGCTCTTACCTACGAGCAGTACTTC.

There are a few counts of this clonotype. This chain joins TRBV30 and TRBJ2-3; D gene unclear. This CDR3 has 16 amino acids. The V gene's germline CDR1 is GTSNPN and CDR2 SVGIG (reference sequence). V lost 0 bases to trimming and J lost 0 bases, with 13 bases between them. The CDR3 DNA follows: TGTGCCTGGAGTGTACGGGTGGGCCAAAGCACAGATACGCAGTATTTT. Translation: CAWSVRVGQSTDTQYF.

This chain joins TRBV6-4 and TRBJ1-6; possibly TRBD1 for D (6 bases). Trimming removed 3 bases at V and 7 bases at J, with 13 bases between. Germline CDR1 and CDR2: MRHNA and SNTAGT. This CDR3 comprises 15 residues. The CDR3 protein is CASSEGGMGNSPLHF. In nucleotides, the CDR3 is TGTGCCAGCAGTGAAGGGGGAATGGGGAATTCACCCCTCCACTTT.

In its sample, this clonotype was seen a few times. The chain uses TRBV24-1 and TRBJ2-1, with 10 bases that match TRBD2. Germline V lookup: CDR1 KGHDR, CDR2 SFDVKD. Germline trimming cut 4 bases from V and 1 base from J; bases unmatched to any gene: 3. This CDR3 comprises 16 residues. In DNA, the CDR3 is TGTGCCACCAGTGAAGGACTAGCGGAGTCCTACAATGAGCAGTTCTTC. Encoded protein: CATSEGLAESYNEQFF.

This rearrangement joins TRBV5-6 to TRBJ2-2, with unresolved D. The germline V gene has CDR1 SGHDT and CDR2 YYEEEE. V was pared by 2 bases and J by 0 bases, with 8 bases between. The CDR3 spans 15 residues. CDR3 residues: CASSFFPANTGELFF. For the CDR3, the DNA is TGTGCCAGCAGCTTTTTCCCCGCGAACACCGGGGAGCTGTTTTTT.

This clonotype has only a few counts. This chain connects TRBV5-1 to TRBJ2-2; D unclear. V gave up 2 bases and J gave up 0 bases, with 11 bases separating them. The CDR3 runs to 16 residues. CDR1 is SGHRS, CDR2 YFSETQ, per germline. CDR3 in amino acids: CASSFTDTANTGELFF. Written as DNA, the CDR3 is TGCGCCAGCAGCTTCACAGATACTGCGAACACCGGGGAGCTGTTTTTT.

The chain joins TRBV1 to TRBJ2-2. TRBV1 is designated a pseudogene. CDR3 length equals 17 residues. The CDR3 is CTSSQDPGLPNTGELFF. The CDR3 nucleotides read TGCACCAGCAGCCAAGATCCAGGATTACCGAACACCGGGGAGCTGTTTTTT.

This clonotype occurred a few times. The rearrangement joins TRBV7-2 to TRBJ1-3; D is ambiguous. Trimming left V 2 bases short and J 0 bases short, with 8 bases between. Germline CDR1 SGHTA, CDR2 FQGNSA. This CDR3 spans 15 amino acids. The CDR3 here is CASSLIWGSGNTIYF. The CDR3 DNA is TGTGCCAGCAGCTTAATTTGGGGCTCTGGAAACACCATATATTTT.

The chain joins TRBV27 to TRBJ2-3, with 11 bases lining up with TRBD2. The junction had 5 bases not matched to a gene; V was cut back by 3 bases and J by 6 bases. There are 15 residues in the CDR3. Germline assignment: CDR1 MNHEY and CDR2 SMNVEV (reference sequence). The CDR3 DNA sequence: TGTGCCAGCAGTTTTAGCGGGAGGGCCATGGATACGCAGTATTTT. Translated, it gives CASSFSGRAMDTQYF.

This clonotype was detected a few times. The chain links TRBV29-1 to TRBJ2-7; TRBD1 might be the D (6 bases). CDR3 length: 13 amino acids. In germline, CDR1 is SQVTM, CDR2 ANQGSEA. Trimming pared 7 bases from V and 4 bases from J, leaving 17 bases between. CDR3 nucleotides: TGCAGCGGTTTACGGACAGATCCTTACGAGCAGTACTTC. Amino acids: CSGLRTDPYEQYF.

This sequence joins TRBV25-1 and TRBJ1-2, with D unresolved. Deletions cut 8 bases from V and 6 bases from J, with 16 bases between. The germline CDR1 and CDR2 sequences are MGHDK and SYGVNS. This CDR3 has 13 amino acids. CDR3 bases: TGTGCCAGCTCCGGACTTGTTAGTCATGGCTACACCTTC. Amino acid sequence: CASSGLVSHGYTF.

This chain connects TRBV4-3 to TRBJ2-2; D is undetermined. V dropped 1 base and J dropped 0 bases, with 15 bases sitting between them. Per germline, CDR1 LGHNA and CDR2 YSLEER. The CDR3 covers 18 residues. The CDR3 is CASSQASVRNANTGELFF. The CDR3 coding sequence is TGCGCCAGCAGCCAAGCGAGTGTACGGAACGCGAACACCGGGGAGCTGTTTTTT.

This clonotype came up a few times. The V gene is TRBV7-9, the J gene TRBJ1-4; D call uncertain. Germline V gene sequence: CDR1 SEHNR, CDR2 FQNEAQ (reference sequence). V was cut by 5 bases and J by 0 bases, with 7 bases left in between. CDR3 length: 14 amino acids. The CDR3 reads CASSRPATNEKLFF. DNA of the CDR3: TGTGCCAGCAGCCGCCCCGCAACTAATGAAAAACTGTTTTTT.

This clonotype was counted at least ten times. The chain recombines TRBV30 with TRBJ2-1; 15 nucleotides line up with TRBD2. The V segment lost 5 bases and the J segment 8 bases; nucleotides outside the gene matches: 4. The length of the CDR3 is 14 residues. Per germline, CDR1 GTSNPN and CDR2 SVGIG (reference sequence). Here the CDR3 reads CAWGLAGGSHEQFF. CDR3 nucleotide sequence: TGTGCCTGGGGACTAGCGGGGGGGAGTCATGAGCAGTTCTTC. Full variable domain (outside the CDR3, taken from reference TRBV30 and TRBJ2-1): SQTIHQWPATLVQPVGSPLSLECTVEGTSNPNLYWYRQAAGRGLQLLFYSVGIGQISSEVPQNLSASRPQDRQFILSSKKLLLSDSGFYLCAWGLAGGSHEQFFGPGTRLTVL.

The CDR3 loop reads CASSLAPRQGVGQPQHF. For the CDR3, the DNA is TGTGCCAGCAGTTTAGCCCCTAGACAGGGAGTCGGTCAGCCCCAGCATTTT. This sequence joins TRBV12-3 or TRBV12-4 and TRBJ1-5; 7 bases are a match to TRBD1. This CDR3 spans 17 amino acids. V was clipped by 0 bases and J by 6 bases; unmatched bases: 11.

In this sample, this clonotype turned up a few times. The J gene is TRBJ2-3, the V gene TRBV4-3; D is uncertain. The CDR3 runs 15 residues. Germline V gives CDR1 LGHNA, CDR2 YSLEER. V was cut by 0 bases and J by 2 bases, with 9 bases left in between. CDR3 sequence reads: CASSQENHYTDTQYF. CDR3 bases: TGCGCCAGCAGCCAAGAGAACCATTACACAGATACGCAGTATTTT.

There are a few counts of this clonotype. The rearrangement links TRBV20-1 to TRBJ2-1; 8 nucleotides agree with TRBD1. The germline V gene encodes CDR1 DFQATT and CDR2 SNEGSKA (reference sequence). V gave up 1 base and J gave up 1 base; unmatched junction bases: 6. This CDR3 is built from 16 residues. The CDR3 loop reads CSARAPGQVSYNEQFF. CDR3 DNA: TGCAGTGCTAGAGCACCGGGACAGGTATCCTACAATGAGCAGTTCTTC.

The V and J genes are TRBV18 and TRBJ1-2; D perhaps matches TRBD1 (6 bases). Germline V gene sequence: CDR1 KGHSH, CDR2 LQKENI. The CDR3 is 13 amino acids. The germline V and J ends were trimmed by 3 bases and 4 bases, with 9 bases remaining between them. The CDR3 here is CASSPVGGYGYTF. The CDR3 DNA reads TGTGCCAGCTCACCGGTAGGGGGCTATGGCTACACCTTC.

This clonotype occurred a few times. The J gene is TRBJ2-3, the V gene TRBV6-1, with 8 nucleotides matching TRBD1. This CDR3 is 16 amino acids long. The ends lost 5 bases at V and 1 base at J; junction bases unmatched: 8. Per germline, CDR1 MNHNS and CDR2 SASEGT. The CDR3 DNA is TGTGCCAGCAGTCCAAAACCGGGACAGGGCACAGATACGCAGTATTTT. It codes for CASSPKPGQGTDTQYF.